The next 2 T cell receptor beta chains were all read from a single sample in a study of molecular identifiers for immune sequencing clone quantification. Each CDR3 protein gets one entry after TCRdb re-called the PCR reads with MiXCR. Among approximately 630,000 distinct CDR3 sequences listed, about 25% were seen once. The sample consisted of naive CD8+ T cells from blood, with Jurkat cell RNA spiked in. Sample subset: FACS-sorted CD8+CD4-CCR7+CD45RA+ naive T cells. These receptors all stem from a human donor in good health. Some libraries in this study had Jurkat cell RNA spiked in.

With regard to this clonotype: A much larger clone differs from this one at a single base, so this may be a read error. The DNA of the CDR3 is TGTGCCAGCAGCTTACAGGGGGGAGAAGAGACCCAGTACTTC. Translation: CASSLQGGEETQYF. V is TRBV7-6 and J is TRBJ2-5; possible D gene TRBD1, 7 bases. Deletions cut 2 bases from V and 3 bases from J, with 10 bases between. The germline V gene has CDR1 SGHVS and CDR2 FNYEAQ. This CDR3 comprises 14 residues.

The rearrangement uses TRBV6-6 and TRBJ2-3, with D perhaps assigned TRBD1 or TRBD2 (5 bases each). The ends were cut back, 1 base at V and 7 bases at J, with 24 bases in the middle. This CDR3 comprises 18 residues. Germline V gene data show CDR1 as MNHNY and CDR2 as SVGAGI (reference sequence). CDR3 region: CASSYYEAGTPRPNTQYF. The CDR3 DNA reads TGTGCCAGCAGTTACTATGAGGCTGGGACCCCCCGCCCGAATACGCAGTATTTT.